This TCR beta chain was found in a study of cytomegalovirus exposure and HLA in healthy donors. Notes on the study in general: Diagnosis of cytomegalovirus status made by the classifier reportedly showed high specificity and sensitivity. In vitro testing confirmed three CMV-associated chains as specific for CMV antigens.

Repertoires were generated with immunoSEQ multiplex PCR, while TCRdb's copy carries only in-frame clones and drops some. The sample includes about 330,000 clones, roughly 87% of them seen just once. As to this clone: Its antigen is as yet unknown.

CDR1 and CDR2 from the germline V gene are LGHNA and YSLEER. After removal of 1 base from V and 4 bases from J, the junction contained 3 bases not matched to a gene. This CDR3 is 14 amino acids long. The chain couples TRBV4-3 to TRBJ2-5; 7 positions agree with TRBD1. The TCR was taken from a woman in her thirties in good health and CMV-seropositive. The sequenced sample was PBMCs. CDR3 loop: CASSQGQGRETQYF. CDR3 coding DNA: TGCGCCAGCAGCCAAGGACAGGGACGAGAGACCCAGTACTTC.